Following are 3 T cell receptor beta chains from one sample sequenced in a study of blood T cell repertoires in COVID-19. The method was immunoSEQ multiplex PCR; TCRdb's version includes in-frame clones alone and lacks a portion of them. The sample yields some 120,000 clones, less than 85% seen once. The sample comprised peripheral blood. These receptors came from a man aged 25 to 40 with acute or convalescent COVID-19.

The V and J genes are TRBV9 and TRBJ2-7; TRBD2 is a possible D gene (6 bases). The germline V and J ends were trimmed by 4 bases and 2 bases, with 13 bases remaining between them. CDR1 and CDR2 from the germline V gene are SGDLS and YYNGEE. There are 14 residues in the CDR3. The CDR3 sequence: CASSPRLVPYEQYV. The CDR3 region has the DNA TGTGCCAGCAGCCCCCGACTAGTTCCCTACGAGCAGTACGTC.

The chain employs TRBV18 and TRBJ2-5; unclear D gene. CDR1 is KGHSH and CDR2 is LQKENI in the germline V gene. The V end lost 1 base, the J end lost 5 bases, and 5 bases lay between the germline ends. The CDR3 sequence is 12 residues long. CDR3 sequence: CASSPRRETQYF. CDR3 DNA sequence: TGTGCCAGCTCACCACGTCGGGAGACCCAGTACTTC.

The gene calls are TRBV11-2 and TRBJ1-1; D gene unclear. Germline V gives CDR1 SGHAT, CDR2 FQNNGV. The CDR3 has 13 amino acids. V was pared by 2 bases and J by 1 base, with 5 bases between. The CDR3 bases are TGTGCCAGCAGCTTATACGGGAACACTGAAGCTTTCTTT. Protein sequence: CASSLYGNTEAFF.